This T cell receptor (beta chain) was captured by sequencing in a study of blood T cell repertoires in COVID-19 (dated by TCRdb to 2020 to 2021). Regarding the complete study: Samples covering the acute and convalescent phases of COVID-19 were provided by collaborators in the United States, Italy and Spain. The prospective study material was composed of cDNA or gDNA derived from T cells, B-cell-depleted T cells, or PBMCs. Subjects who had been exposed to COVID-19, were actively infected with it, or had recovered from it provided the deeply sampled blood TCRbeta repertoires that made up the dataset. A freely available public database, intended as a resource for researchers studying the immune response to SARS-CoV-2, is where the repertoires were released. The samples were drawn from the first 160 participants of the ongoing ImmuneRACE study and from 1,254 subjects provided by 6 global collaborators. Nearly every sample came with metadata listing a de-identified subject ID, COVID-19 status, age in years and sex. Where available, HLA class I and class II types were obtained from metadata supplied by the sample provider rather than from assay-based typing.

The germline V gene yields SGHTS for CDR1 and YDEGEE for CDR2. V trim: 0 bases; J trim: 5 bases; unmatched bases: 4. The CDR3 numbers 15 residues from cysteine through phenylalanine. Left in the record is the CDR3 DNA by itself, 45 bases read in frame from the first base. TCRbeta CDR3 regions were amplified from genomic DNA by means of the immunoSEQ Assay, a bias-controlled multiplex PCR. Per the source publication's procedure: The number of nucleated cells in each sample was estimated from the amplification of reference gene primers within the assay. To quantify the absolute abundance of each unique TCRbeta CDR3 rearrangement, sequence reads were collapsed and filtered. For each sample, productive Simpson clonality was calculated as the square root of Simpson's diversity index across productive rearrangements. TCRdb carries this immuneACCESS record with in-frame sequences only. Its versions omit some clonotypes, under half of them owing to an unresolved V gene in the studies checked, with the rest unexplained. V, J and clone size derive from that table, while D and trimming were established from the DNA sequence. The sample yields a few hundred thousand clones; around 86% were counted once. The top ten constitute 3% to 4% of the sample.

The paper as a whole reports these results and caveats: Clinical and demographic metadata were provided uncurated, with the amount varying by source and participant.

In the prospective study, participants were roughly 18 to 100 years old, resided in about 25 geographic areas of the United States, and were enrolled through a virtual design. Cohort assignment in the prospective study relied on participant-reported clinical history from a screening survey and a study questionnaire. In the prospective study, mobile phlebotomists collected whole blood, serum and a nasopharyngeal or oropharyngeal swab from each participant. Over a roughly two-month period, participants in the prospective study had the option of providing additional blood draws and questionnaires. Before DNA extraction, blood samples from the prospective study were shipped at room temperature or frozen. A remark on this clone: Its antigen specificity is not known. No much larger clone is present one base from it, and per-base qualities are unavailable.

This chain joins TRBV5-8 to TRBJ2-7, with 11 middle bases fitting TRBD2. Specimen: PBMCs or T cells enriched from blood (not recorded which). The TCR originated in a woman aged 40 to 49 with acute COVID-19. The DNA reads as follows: TGTGCCAGCAGCTTGGGGCTAGCGGGAGGAAACGAGCAGTACTTC. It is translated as CASSLGLAGGNEQYF.